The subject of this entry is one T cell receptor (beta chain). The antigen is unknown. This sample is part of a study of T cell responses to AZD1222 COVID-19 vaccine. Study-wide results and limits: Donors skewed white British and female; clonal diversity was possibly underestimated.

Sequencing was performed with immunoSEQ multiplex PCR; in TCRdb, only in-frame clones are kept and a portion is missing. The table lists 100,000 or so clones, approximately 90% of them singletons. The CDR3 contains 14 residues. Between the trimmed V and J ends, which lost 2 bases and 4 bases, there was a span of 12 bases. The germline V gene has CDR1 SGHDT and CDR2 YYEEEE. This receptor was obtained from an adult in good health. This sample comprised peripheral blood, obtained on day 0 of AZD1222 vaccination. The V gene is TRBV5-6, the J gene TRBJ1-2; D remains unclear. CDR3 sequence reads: CASSFKKELYGYTF. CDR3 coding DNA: TGTGCCAGCAGCTTCAAGAAGGAGCTCTATGGCTACACCTTC.